What follows are 22 T cell receptor beta chains derived from one specimen sequenced in a study of blood T cell repertoires in COVID-19. The repertoire was sequenced with immunoSEQ multiplex PCR; TCRdb's copy has only in-frame clones and lacks some. Counted here are about 200,000 clones, approximately 86% occurring once; the ten biggest clones make up under 30%. Sequencing input: PBMCs or T cells enriched from blood (not recorded which). These receptors originate from a woman aged 40 to 49 in a cohort exposed to, infected with or recovered from COVID-19 (not recorded which).

V gene TRBV14 combines with J gene TRBJ1-2, with a weak D call TRBD1 (5 bases). Trimming pared 4 bases from V and 5 bases from J, leaving 11 bases between. CDR1 and CDR2 from the germline V gene are SGHDN and FVKESK. CDR3 length: 13 amino acids. Written as DNA, the CDR3 is TGTGCCAGCAGCCCCGGGACTGGGTATGGCTACACCTTC. Translating gives CASSPGTGYGYTF.

The count of this clone is one. This sequence joins TRBV19 and TRBJ2-1; possibly TRBD1 for D (6 bases). The germline V gene has CDR1 LNHDA and CDR2 SQIVND (reference sequence). The CDR3 totals 16 residues. V lost 3 bases, J lost 4 bases, and 16 bases lay in between. Written as DNA, the CDR3 is TGTGCCAGTAGTATTCCCTCGGAAGGGGGTTACAATGAGCAGTTCTTC. It translates to CASSIPSEGGYNEQFF. The variable domain in full, completed from reference TRBV19 and TRBJ2-1, reads DGGITQSPKYLFRKEGQNVTLSCEQNLNHDAMYWYRQDPGQGLRLIYYSQIVNDFQKGDIAEGYSVSREKKESFPLTVTSAQKNPTAFYLCASSIPSEGGYNEQFFGPGTRLTVL.

The chain joins TRBV12-5 to TRBJ1-6; 7 positions match TRBD1. Germline trimming cut 3 bases from V and 3 bases from J; bases unmatched to any gene: 5. This CDR3 comprises 16 residues. The V gene's germline CDR1 is LGHNT and CDR2 FRNRAP. The chain's CDR3 is CASGLTGESYNSPLHF. The DNA for the CDR3 is TGTGCTAGTGGTTTAACAGGGGAAAGCTATAATTCACCCCTCCACTTT.

The V and J genes are TRBV30 and TRBJ2-3; D is possibly TRBD1 (6 bases). Germline V gives CDR1 GTSNPN, CDR2 SVGIG (reference sequence). This CDR3 spans 13 amino acids. V shed 2 bases and J shed 1 base, with 7 bases lying between them. CDR3 sequence reads: CAWSPGGTDTQYF. The CDR3 coding sequence is TGTGCCTGGAGTCCAGGGGGCACAGATACGCAGTATTTT.

This chain joins TRBV14 and TRBJ2-2; tentatively, D is TRBD2 (5 bases). Germline CDR1 reads SGHDN; CDR2 reads FVKESK. The V end lost 2 bases, the J end lost 1 base, and 8 bases lay between the germline ends. This CDR3 contains 15 residues. The CDR3, as DNA: TGTGCCAGCAGCCAATTCCGGGAGAACACCGGGGAGCTGTTTTTT. It specifies CASSQFRENTGELFF.

The rearrangement uses TRBV4-1 and TRBJ2-7; D is possibly TRBD1 (5 bases). This CDR3 is 15 amino acids long. V was clipped by 1 base and J by 3 bases, with 13 bases between them. CDR1 is MGHRA, CDR2 YSYEKL, per germline. CDR3 protein: CASSQAVTEGYEQYF. CDR3 in DNA: TGCGCCAGCAGCCAAGCTGTGACAGAAGGCTACGAGCAGTACTTC.

This chain links TRBV27 with TRBJ1-3; D perhaps matches TRBD1 (5 bases). The CDR3 runs to 17 residues. Germline V gene sequence: CDR1 MNHEY, CDR2 SMNVEV (reference sequence). V gave up 5 bases and J gave up 0 bases, with 17 bases separating them. The CDR3 reads CASSPTPSRVSGNTIYF. The CDR3 region has the DNA TGTGCCAGCAGTCCCACCCCCTCCAGGGTCTCTGGAAACACCATATATTTT.

A single count supports this clone. This chain connects TRBV30 to TRBJ2-5, with 8 nucleotides matching TRBD2. Germline V gene data show CDR1 as GTSNPN and CDR2 as SVGIG (reference sequence). The V gene end was trimmed by 1 base and the J gene end by 5 bases; junction bases not matched to a gene: 18. The CDR3 sequence is 18 residues long. The CDR3 sequence: CAWSAPGLGVHLGETQYF. In DNA form, the CDR3 reads TGTGCCTGGAGTGCCCCGGGACTAGGGGTCCACCTGGGGGAGACCCAGTACTTC.

This clone was seen just once. This chain uses TRBV2 with TRBJ2-5; D may be TRBD2 (6 bases). This CDR3 is built from 15 residues. CDR1 and CDR2 (germline): SNHLY, FYNNEI. With 6 bases removed from V and 1 base from J, the gap between germline ends came to 15 bases. The CDR3 bases are TGTGCCAGCAGACCTAGAGGGGACTTCCAAGAGACCCAGTACTTC. It translates to CASRPRGDFQETQYF. Drawing the rest from reference TRBV2 and TRBJ2-5, the complete variable domain is EPEVTQTPSHQVTQMGQEVILRCVPISNHLYFYWYRQILGQKVEFLVSFYNNEISEKSEIFDDQFSVERPDGSNFTLKIRSTKLEDSAMYFCASRPRGDFQETQYFGPGTRLLVL.

The gene calls are TRBV5-1 and TRBJ1-2; D not certain. The CDR3 contains 15 residues. Germline V gives CDR1 SGHRS, CDR2 YFSETQ. Trimming pared 0 bases from V and 2 bases from J, leaving 11 bases between. The CDR3 reads CASSLGTRGNYGYTF. CDR3 DNA: TGCGCCAGCAGCTTGGGGACCCGCGGGAACTATGGCTACACCTTC. Using reference TRBV5-1 and TRBJ1-2 for the parts outside the CDR3, the full variable domain is KAGVTQTPRYLIKTRGQQVTLSCSPISGHRSVSWYQQTPGQGLQFLFEYFSETQRNKGNFPGRFSGRQFSNSRSEMNVSTLELGDSALYLCASSLGTRGNYGYTFGSGTRLTVV.

This clone was detected only once. The V and J genes are TRBV5-1 and TRBJ2-5; maybe TRBD1 (6 bases). The CDR3 length is 15 residues. The V and J ends lost 4 bases and 5 bases respectively, with 18 bases between them. Germline CDR1 reads SGHRS; CDR2 reads YFSETQ. CDR3 protein: CASSTGTGLGETQYF. The CDR3 bases are TGCGCCAGCAGCACCGGTACAGGGTTGGGGGAGACCCAGTACTTC.

V gene TRBV19 combines with J gene TRBJ2-7; 7 bases line up with TRBD1. V trimming: 2 bases; J trimming: 1 base; junction bases outside the gene matches: 5. This CDR3 has 15 amino acids. CDR1 is LNHDA and CDR2 is SQIVND in the germline V gene (reference sequence). The CDR3, as DNA: TGTGCCAGTAGTATAACAGGGGTCAGGTCCTACGAGCAGTACTTC. Its protein product is CASSITGVRSYEQYF. Drawing the rest from reference TRBV19 and TRBJ2-7, the complete variable domain is DGGITQSPKYLFRKEGQNVTLSCEQNLNHDAMYWYRQDPGQGLRLIYYSQIVNDFQKGDIAEGYSVSREKKESFPLTVTSAQKNPTAFYLCASSITGVRSYEQYFGPGTRLTVT.

The chain carries TRBV24-1 and TRBJ2-1; 9 nucleotides align to TRBD2. Germline V gives CDR1 KGHDR, CDR2 SFDVKD. The CDR3 loop spans 16 amino acids. The V gene end was trimmed by 0 bases and the J gene end by 11 bases; junction bases not matched to a gene: 10. CDR3 in DNA: TGTGCCACCAGTGATTTGGGGAATAGCGGGAGTGGTAAGCAGTTCTTC. Translating it yields CATSDLGNSGSGKQFF.

The chain is built from TRBV4-1 and TRBJ1-2, with a tentative D call TRBD1 (6 bases). The CDR3 loop spans 13 amino acids. Germline V lookup: CDR1 MGHRA, CDR2 YSYEKL. V was trimmed by 1 base and J by 4 bases, leaving 7 bases between them. In nucleotides, the CDR3 is TGCGCCAGCAGCCAAGTAGGGGGCTATGGCTACACCTTC. Its protein is CASSQVGGYGYTF.

The chain employs TRBV13 and TRBJ1-1, with D possibly TRBD1 on 5 matching bases. V gave up 4 bases and J gave up 1 base, with 10 bases separating them. Per the germline V gene, CDR1 is PRHDT and CDR2 is FYEKMQ (reference sequence). The CDR3 is made up of 14 amino acids. CDR3: CASSSGRANTEAFF. Written as DNA, the CDR3 is TGTGCCAGCAGCTCAGGCAGGGCGAACACTGAAGCTTTCTTT.

This chain links TRBV11-2 with TRBJ2-7, with a weak D call TRBD2 (5 bases). The germline CDR1 and CDR2 sequences are SGHAT and FQNNGV. The length of the CDR3 is 14 residues. V lost 2 bases and J lost 3, with 11 bases in between. The CDR3 sequence: CASSLREGIYEQYF. CDR3 DNA: TGTGCCAGCAGCTTACGTGAGGGAATCTACGAGCAGTACTTC.

J is TRBJ1-5 and V is TRBV12-3 or TRBV12-4; D is unclear. Deletions cut 3 bases from V and 1 base from J, with 4 bases between. This CDR3 spans 13 amino acids. The CDR3, as DNA: TGTGCCAGCAGTTTTCAGAGCAATCAGCCCCAGCATTTT. Amino acid sequence: CASSFQSNQPQHF.

This clone was observed once. V gene TRBV5-1 combines with J gene TRBJ2-7; D may be TRBD2 (6 bases). V lost 5 bases and J lost 3, with 9 bases in between. The CDR3 runs 12 residues. Looked up from germline, CDR1 is SGHRS and CDR2 is YFSETQ. The CDR3 sequence: CASRMGGYEQYF. As DNA, the CDR3 is TGCGCCAGCAGGATGGGGGGCTACGAGCAGTACTTC.

A note on this clone: The identical CDR3 is also encoded by other nucleotide sequences in the sample. The J gene is TRBJ1-2, the V gene TRBV29-1; the D is unclear. Trimming pared 1 base from V and 6 bases from J, leaving 6 bases between. The CDR3 totals 11 residues. CDR1 and CDR2 from the germline V gene are SQVTM and ANQGSEA. CDR3 coding DNA: TGCAGCGTTGAAGGGAGAGATGGCTACACCTTC. As protein: CSVEGRDGYTF. The full variable domain, with the rest looked up from reference TRBV29-1 and TRBJ1-2, is SAVISQKPSRDICQRGTSLTIQCQVDSQVTMMFWYRQQPGQSLTLIATANQGSEATYESGFVIDKFPISRPNLTFSTLTVSNMSPEDSSIYLCSVEGRDGYTFGSGTRLTVV.

The rearrangement uses TRBV10-3 and TRBJ1-1; no clear D. This CDR3 is built from 14 residues. Trimming took off 7 bases at V and 5 bases at J, with 17 bases between the two ends. The germline CDR1 and CDR2 sequences are ENHRY and SYGVKD. CDR3 sequence reads: CAIKRDRGGTEAFF. The CDR3 DNA sequence: TGTGCCATCAAGCGAGACCGGGGTGGGACTGAAGCTTTCTTT.

This rearrangement joins TRBV5-1 to TRBJ2-5; 10 nucleotides match TRBD1. The length of the CDR3 is 15 residues. The germline V gene has CDR1 SGHRS and CDR2 YFSETQ. After removal of 5 bases from V and 4 bases from J, the junction contained 8 bases not matched to a gene. The CDR3, as DNA: TGCGCCAGCAGACCCGGACAGGGGGAGGGAGAGACCCAGTACTTC. This gives the protein CASRPGQGEGETQYF.

The chain uses TRBV24-1 and TRBJ2-1; D may be TRBD2 (7 bases). Germline V gene sequence: CDR1 KGHDR, CDR2 SFDVKD. Trimming stripped 1 base from V and 9 bases from J, with 15 bases between. The CDR3 consists of 15 residues. Here the CDR3 reads CATSDFGGAQSEQFF. CDR3 in DNA: TGTGCCACCAGTGATTTTGGGGGGGCGCAAAGTGAGCAGTTCTTC.